This T cell receptor (beta chain) was sequenced for a study of blood T cell repertoires in COVID-19. Turning to the study itself: COVID-19 samples collected from the United States, Italy and Spain covered acute and convalescent phases. T cells, B-cell-depleted T cells, or PBMCs provided the cDNA or gDNA that served as material.

The CDR3 has 15 amino acids. Germline CDR1 reads MNHEY; CDR2 reads SVGEGT. The ends were cut back, 2 bases at V and 6 bases at J, with 13 bases in the middle. Source study methods: Quantification of nucleated cells was approximated via reference gene primer amplification. TCRdb's table, derived via immunoSEQ multiplex PCR, lists solely in-frame clones and lacks some. The V and J calls and clone size are taken from that table; D and trimming were inferred from the DNA. This table holds roughly 160,000 clones, roughly 90% found once. This chain uses TRBV6-2 or TRBV6-3 with TRBJ1-4, with D unresolved. This TCR was sampled from a man in his fifties or sixties with acute or convalescent COVID-19. The sequenced sample was peripheral blood. Written as DNA, the CDR3 is TGTGCCAGCAGTTACCGCAGATTTTCAGATGAAAAACTGTTTTTT. It encodes CASSYRRFSDEKLFF.